Presented here are 21 T cell receptor beta chains from one specimen sequenced in a study of blood T cell repertoires in COVID-19. Here immunoSEQ multiplex PCR was the method, and the copy in TCRdb shows in-frame clones only, minus some. This sample has some 400,000 clones, with roughly 86% found just once. Sequencing used peripheral blood. The receptor set was obtained from a human donor with acute or convalescent COVID-19. The donor label of this sample is uncertain.

The rearrangement uses TRBV1 and TRBJ2-5; no DNA check was done on the table's D call, TRBD2. TRBV1 is an annotated pseudogene. The CDR3 sequence is 17 residues long. CDR3 sequence reads: CTSSQDLVEAAQETQYF. The CDR3 DNA follows: TGCACCAGCAGCCAAGATCTTGTGGAAGCGGCACAAGAGACCCAGTACTTC.

This clone was counted a single time. The rearrangement joins TRBV7-2 to TRBJ2-1, with D hard to call. CDR1 and CDR2 (germline): SGHTA, FQGNSA. The CDR3 runs to 14 residues. Trimming cost V 1 base and J 6 bases, with 10 bases left between them. The DNA of the CDR3 is TGTGCCAGCAGCTTAGAGCTAGTTAGCAATGAGCAGTTCTTC. It codes for CASSLELVSNEQFF.

The chain uses TRBV19 and TRBJ1-5, with 8 bases fitting TRBD1. This CDR3 has 14 amino acids. CDR1 LNHDA and CDR2 SQIVND come from the germline V gene (reference sequence). The V gene end was trimmed by 3 bases and the J gene end by 4 bases; junction bases not matched to a gene: 2. DNA for the CDR3: TGTGCCAGTAGTATCTGGACAGGGAATCAGCCCCAGCATTTT. Translated, it gives CASSIWTGNQPQHF.

This chain links TRBV6-2 or TRBV6-3 with TRBJ1-1; D uncertain. The CDR3 is 16 residues long. Germline V gene data show CDR1 as MNHEY and CDR2 as SVGEGT. V was pared by 2 bases and J by 1 base, with 14 bases between. CDR3 sequence (DNA): TGTGCCAGCAGTTACGTTGGTCGAGCGTCGAACACTGAAGCTTTCTTT. It is translated as CASSYVGRASNTEAFF.

The rearrangement joins TRBV6-6 to TRBJ1-6; D uncertain. The CDR3 sequence is 13 residues long. Per the germline V gene, CDR1 is MNHNY and CDR2 is SVGAGI (reference sequence). Trimming pared 6 bases from V and 8 bases from J, leaving 11 bases between. The CDR3 here is CASRIHRDSPLHF. The DNA for the CDR3 is TGTGCCAGCAGGATTCATCGCGATTCACCCCTCCACTTT.

CDR3 in DNA: TGTGCCAGCAGTACCCAGACAGGACTCGACGAGCAGTACTTC. The encoded protein is CASSTQTGLDEQYF. The chain uses TRBV6-5 and TRBJ2-7; D might be TRBD1 (6 bases). The V gene lost 5 bases and the J gene lost 5 bases, with 16 bases spanning the gap. Germline V gene sequence: CDR1 MNHEY, CDR2 SVGAGI. This CDR3 is built from 14 residues.

V and J are TRBV19 and TRBJ2-4, with D perhaps matching TRBD2 (6 bases). V was trimmed by 1 base and J by 2 bases, leaving 18 bases between them. This CDR3 region has 18 residues. From germline, CDR1 is LNHDA and CDR2 SQIVND (reference sequence). CDR3 nucleotide sequence: TGTGCCAGTAGTATAGGAGGGGAGGTGGTTCGTTCCAAAAACATTCAGTACTTC. Its protein is CASSIGGEVVRSKNIQYF.

V gene TRBV7-9 combines with J gene TRBJ1-1, with 7 bases identical to TRBD1. The germline gives CDR1 SEHNR, CDR2 FQNEAQ (reference sequence). The J segment lost 4 bases and the V segment lost 8 bases, leaving 7 bases of the junction unmatched. The CDR3 totals 13 residues. For the CDR3, the DNA is TGTGCCAGCGGAGACAGGGTAGTCACTGAAGCTTTCTTT. Amino acid sequence: CASGDRVVTEAFF.

A few counts support this clone. The chain couples TRBV6-1 to TRBJ1-2, with a weak D call TRBD1 (5 bases). This CDR3 contains 12 residues. Germline CDR1 reads MNHNS; CDR2 reads SASEGT. The V and J ends lost 3 bases and 8 bases respectively, with 10 bases between them. The CDR3 region has the DNA TGTGCCAGCAGTGACGGGGGTAGGGGCTACACCTTC. As protein: CASSDGGRGYTF.

The CDR3 DNA follows: TGCAGTGCTAGTAGGGGGAGTAGGGATATGGGCTACACCTTC. It translates to CSASRGSRDMGYTF. V gene TRBV20-1 combines with J gene TRBJ1-2, with TRBD1 as a possible D gene (6 bases). CDR3 length: 14 residues. V lost 3 bases, J lost 8 bases, and 19 bases lay in between. The germline CDR1 and CDR2 sequences are DFQATT and SNEGSKA (reference sequence).

This chain joins TRBV5-5 and TRBJ2-6, with a possible D match to TRBD1 (6 bases). V was pared by 1 base and J by 8 bases, with 16 bases between. The CDR3 loop spans 16 amino acids. Germline CDR1 reads SGHKS; CDR2 reads YYEKEE (reference sequence). In DNA form, the CDR3 reads TGTGCCAGCAGCTTGACAGGGATCTCTGGCACCAACGTCCTGACTTTC. Amino acid sequence: CASSLTGISGTNVLTF.

J is TRBJ2-1 and V is TRBV14; maybe TRBD1 (5 bases). The V end was cut by 5 bases, the J end by 2 bases, with 13 bases between. This CDR3 is built from 15 residues. CDR1 SGHDN and CDR2 FVKESK come from the germline V gene. The chain's CDR3 is CASSSLGVPYNEQFF. The CDR3 DNA is TGTGCCAGCAGCAGTTTAGGGGTCCCCTACAATGAGCAGTTCTTC.

The chain combines TRBV2 with TRBJ2-2, with 8 bases that match TRBD1. The CDR3 covers 13 residues. CDR1 and CDR2 from the germline V gene are SNHLY and FYNNEI. V was clipped by 4 bases and J by 7 bases; unmatched bases: 2. The CDR3 sequence: CASSGQGFGELFF. CDR3 DNA: TGTGCCAGCAGTGGACAGGGGTTCGGGGAGCTGTTTTTT.

CDR3 in DNA: TGCGCCAGCAGCCCCGCTGCGGGGGTATACAATGAGCAGTTCTTC. As protein: CASSPAAGVYNEQFF. The chain links TRBV10-1 to TRBJ2-1; 7 bases fit TRBD2. Germline V CDR1 and CDR2: WNHNN, SYGVQD (reference sequence). CDR3 length: 15 residues. After removal of 6 bases from V and 4 bases from J, the junction contained 9 bases not matched to a gene.

V usage is TRBV5-1 and J usage is TRBJ2-2; D possibly corresponds to TRBD2 (6 bases). The CDR3 runs to 16 residues. CDR1 SGHRS and CDR2 YFSETQ come from the germline V gene. Trimming shortened V by 5 bases and J by 2 bases, and 16 bases separated the two germline ends. The CDR3 region is CASRPLATSNTGELFF. CDR3 DNA sequence: TGCGCCAGCAGGCCCCTAGCGACCTCCAACACCGGGGAGCTGTTTTTT.

The chain employs TRBV7-9 and TRBJ1-4, with TRBD1 matching 7 bases. The CDR3 is made up of 18 amino acids. J was trimmed by 2 bases and V by 1 base; bases with no gene match: 10. Germline V gives CDR1 SEHNR, CDR2 FQNEAQ (reference sequence). CDR3 in amino acids: CASSLGQGGGRTNEKLFF. The CDR3 DNA reads TGTGCCAGCAGCTTAGGGCAAGGGGGCGGACGGACTAATGAAAAACTGTTTTTT.

The chain carries TRBV30 and TRBJ1-2, with D tentatively TRBD1 (6 bases). V was cut by 8 bases and J by 7 bases, with 23 bases left in between. The CDR3 covers 14 residues. Germline values: CDR1 GTSNPN, CDR2 SVGIG (reference sequence). This chain's CDR3 is CARQTGAGVGGYTF. Written as DNA, the CDR3 is TGTGCCCGTCAAACGGGGGCGGGAGTGGGTGGCTACACCTTC.

The rearrangement links TRBV5-1 to TRBJ1-1; TRBD1 agrees at 9 bases. Germline V CDR1 and CDR2: SGHRS, YFSETQ. J was trimmed by 6 bases and V by 3 bases; bases with no gene match: 9. The CDR3 has 15 amino acids. CDR3 in DNA: TGCGCCAGCAGCTCGCGGGGACAGGGTGGCTCTGAAGCTTTCTTT. It is translated as CASSSRGQGGSEAFF.

V is TRBV11-2 and J is TRBJ1-1; the D gene is possibly TRBD1 (6 bases). The CDR3 is made up of 15 amino acids. Trimming stripped 5 bases from V and 4 bases from J, with 17 bases between. Germline values: CDR1 SGHAT, CDR2 FQNNGV. In nucleotides, the CDR3 is TGTGCCAGCAGCCTACAGGGCGGTGGGGGCACTGAAGCTTTCTTT. Translated, it gives CASSLQGGGGTEAFF.

This sequence joins TRBV10-3 and TRBJ2-7; 12 positions agree with TRBD1. The V gene's germline CDR1 is ENHRY and CDR2 SYGVKD. Trimming took 5 bases from V and 4 from J; bases not matched to a gene: 12. The CDR3 runs 17 residues. The DNA of the CDR3 is TGTGCCATCAGTCAATGGCCGGGACAGGGGGCGGCGTACGAGCAGTACTTC. Protein sequence: CAISQWPGQGAAYEQYF.

This clone has just one count. The chain employs TRBV28 and TRBJ1-4; the match to TRBD1 covers 7 bases. Germline CDR1 reads MDHEN; CDR2 reads SYDVKM. V lost 9 bases, J lost 8 bases, and 9 bases stayed unmatched. There are 13 residues in the CDR3. Here the CDR3 reads CASMTGWREKLFF. CDR3 in DNA: TGTGCCAGTATGACAGGGTGGCGGGAAAAACTGTTTTTT.